This entry lists 21 T cell receptor beta chains sequenced from one sample in a study of OX40 agonist ivuxolimab in advanced cancers. Produced via immunoSEQ multiplex PCR; TCRdb's table is partial and in-frame only. The sample holds about 93,000 clones, roughly nine tenths seen once. The specimen was CD4+ or CD8+ T cells sorted from blood, collected in a trial of the OX40 agonist ivuxolimab. The receptors were gathered from an adult with an advanced solid tumor such as melanoma, head and neck, liver or kidney cancer.

The rearrangement uses TRBV30 and TRBJ2-5, with unresolved D. V lost 0 bases, J lost 4 bases, and 15 bases lay in between. CDR1 is GTSNPN and CDR2 is SVGIG in the germline V gene (reference sequence). The CDR3 is 15 residues long. CDR3 amino acids: CAWSVPHKSVETQYF. CDR3 sequence (DNA): TGTGCCTGGAGTGTACCCCACAAGAGCGTAGAGACCCAGTACTTC.

A single count supports this clone. This sequence joins TRBV5-6 and TRBJ1-2; 7 nucleotides align to TRBD1. The CDR3 sequence is 12 residues long. Trimming at V came to 4 bases and at J to 11 bases, leaving 8 bases not matched to a gene. The germline gives CDR1 SGHDT, CDR2 YYEEEE. CDR3 sequence: CASSIRQGYYTF. CDR3 DNA: TGTGCCAGCAGCATCCGACAGGGTTATTACACCTTC.

The count of this clone is one. This rearrangement joins TRBV28 to TRBJ2-1, with TRBD1 identical over 8 bases. CDR1 is MDHEN, CDR2 SYDVKM, per germline. V gave up 6 bases and J gave up 7 bases; unmatched junction bases: 14. The CDR3 has 16 residues. The CDR3 spells CASRTTGAQELNEQFF. The CDR3 region has the DNA TGTGCCAGCAGAACGACAGGGGCACAAGAGTTGAATGAGCAGTTCTTC.

J is TRBJ2-1 and V is TRBV5-4; 12 bases fit TRBD2. The CDR3 is made up of 15 amino acids. Unmatched junction bases numbered 4, after V lost 0 bases and J lost 9 bases. Germline-derived CDR1 and CDR2 are SGHNT and YYREEE (reference sequence). The CDR3 sequence is CASSLELAGGFEQFF. CDR3 DNA: TGTGCCAGCAGCTTGGAACTAGCGGGGGGCTTTGAGCAGTTCTTC.

This CDR3 is CASSLSGVPRETQYF. The CDR3 DNA reads TGTGCCAGCAGCTTGTCGGGGGTTCCACGGGAGACCCAGTACTTC. The genes are TRBV5-6 and TRBJ2-5; D possibly corresponds to TRBD2 (6 bases). This CDR3 comprises 15 residues. Trimming cost V 1 base and J 5 bases, with 15 bases left between them. CDR1 and CDR2 from the germline V gene are SGHDT and YYEEEE.

This chain uses TRBV4-1 with TRBJ2-7, with TRBD1 matching over 8 bases. Germline lookup yields CDR1 MGHRA and CDR2 YSYEKL. The V and J ends lost 0 bases and 13 bases, in that order; junction bases with no gene match: 14. CDR3 size: 15 residues. DNA of the CDR3: TGCGCCAGCAGCCAAGATTCCCTCGACAGGGGCCGCCTTTACTTC. Its protein is CASSQDSLDRGRLYF.

The V and J genes are TRBV7-2 and TRBJ2-3, with TRBD2 matching 12 bases. Looked up from germline, CDR1 is SGHTA and CDR2 is FQGNSA. The CDR3 covers 16 residues. Trimming cost V 1 base and J 6 bases; bases outside gene matches: 5. CDR3 nucleotide sequence: TGTGCCAGCAGCTTAGTCCTAGCGGGAGGGCCTGATACGCAGTATTTT. Its protein is CASSLVLAGGPDTQYF.

The gene calls are TRBV18 and TRBJ2-5; 7 nucleotides agree with TRBD1. The J segment lost 5 bases and the V segment lost 4 bases, leaving 13 bases of the junction unmatched. Germline-derived CDR1 and CDR2 are KGHSH and LQKENI. The CDR3 totals 16 residues. DNA for the CDR3: TGTGCCAGCTCACTGCTCCTGACAGGGATAGGGGAGACCCAGTACTTC. Amino acid sequence: CASSLLLTGIGETQYF. The variable domain in full, completed from reference TRBV18 and TRBJ2-5, reads NAGVMQNPRHLVRRRGQEARLRCSPMKGHSHVYWYRQLPEEGLKFMVYLQKENIIDESGMPKERFSAEFPKEGPSILRIQQVVRGDSAAYFCASSLLLTGIGETQYFGPGTRLLVL.

CDR3 bases: TGTGCCAGCAGTCCAGGGTTCTCTCAGCCCCAGCATTTT. Its protein product is CASSPGFSQPQHF. The V call is TRBV6-5, the J call TRBJ1-5, with D possibly matching TRBD1 (5 bases). The CDR3 is 13 amino acids. Trimming cost V 5 bases and J 6 bases, with 11 bases left between them. Per germline, CDR1 MNHEY and CDR2 SVGAGI.

This clone was detected ten times or more. J is TRBJ2-7 and V is TRBV5-5, with TRBD1 identical over 8 bases. V gave up 0 bases and J gave up 3 bases; unmatched junction bases: 11. The CDR3 length is 17 residues. Germline loops: CDR1 SGHKS, CDR2 YYEKEE (reference sequence). The CDR3 region is CASSLGAARTGLYEQYF. The CDR3 DNA follows: TGTGCCAGCAGCTTGGGGGCGGCGAGGACAGGGCTCTACGAGCAGTACTTC.

The chain uses TRBV30 and TRBJ1-1, with 7 nucleotides matching TRBD1. The CDR3 runs 12 residues. The J segment lost 7 bases and the V segment lost 8 bases, leaving 10 bases of the junction unmatched. Germline V gene data show CDR1 as GTSNPN and CDR2 as SVGIG (reference sequence). CDR3 bases: TGTGCCCAGGCCAGACAGGGTAGTGAAGCTTTCTTT. Its protein is CAQARQGSEAFF.

V gene TRBV28 combines with J gene TRBJ2-7, with TRBD1 identical over 10 bases. In germline, CDR1 is MDHEN, CDR2 SYDVKM. This CDR3 contains 15 residues. V gave up 8 bases and J gave up 4 bases; unmatched junction bases: 11. The CDR3 DNA reads TGTGCCAGCTTATCATCGGGACAGGGGTCGTACGAGCAGTACTTC. Translating it yields CASLSSGQGSYEQYF.

J is TRBJ2-5 and V is TRBV11-2, with 7 bases matching TRBD2. The CDR3 runs 15 residues. V was pared by 4 bases and J by 5 bases, with 10 bases of the junction left unmatched. Germline V gives CDR1 SGHAT, CDR2 FQNNGV. CDR3 sequence: CASSSSGKRRETQYF. The DNA for the CDR3 is TGTGCCAGCAGCTCGAGCGGGAAACGGAGGGAGACCCAGTACTTC.

This sequence joins TRBV6-5 and TRBJ2-5; D remains unclear. This CDR3 has 16 residues. Per the germline V gene, CDR1 is MNHEY and CDR2 is SVGAGI. The ends were cut back, 0 bases at V and 0 bases at J, with 11 bases in the middle. CDR3 DNA: TGTGCCAGCAGTTACTCTTCTTGGCACAACCAAGAGACCCAGTACTTC. Translation: CASSYSSWHNQETQYF.

The J gene is TRBJ2-7, the V gene TRBV11-2, with a tentative D call TRBD2 (6 bases). Deletions cut 8 bases from V and 2 bases from J, with 19 bases between. The CDR3 contains 15 residues. Germline-derived CDR1 and CDR2 are SGHAT and FQNNGV. In DNA form, the CDR3 reads TGTGCCAGCGTTCTCATTCCGGGGGATGCCTACGAGCAGTACTTC. Its protein product is CASVLIPGDAYEQYF.

The CDR3 sequence is CASSLASGTSYEQYF. CDR3 DNA: TGTGCCAGCAGCTTAGCTAGCGGGACGTCCTACGAGCAGTACTTC. V is TRBV7-6 and J is TRBJ2-7; 8 nucleotides line up with TRBD2. The CDR3 sequence is 15 residues long. Germline-derived CDR1 and CDR2 are SGHVS and FNYEAQ. V gave up 0 bases and J gave up 1 base; unmatched junction bases: 2.

The V call is TRBV10-3, the J call TRBJ2-6; D gene uncertain. Germline V lookup: CDR1 ENHRY, CDR2 SYGVKD. CDR3 length: 15 amino acids. Trimming left V 3 bases short and J 0 bases short, with 6 bases between. As DNA, the CDR3 is TGTGCCATCAGTGACGGATACTCTGGGGCCAACGTCCTGACTTTC. It translates to CAISDGYSGANVLTF.

The chain is built from TRBV28 and TRBJ2-7, with no clear D. Germline-derived CDR1 and CDR2 are MDHEN and SYDVKM. V was cut by 3 bases and J by 2 bases, with 8 bases left in between. This CDR3 comprises 13 residues. The CDR3 bases are TGTGCCAGCAGTTTCCAGCCTACCTACGAGCAGTACTTC. It codes for CASSFQPTYEQYF.

This chain joins TRBV7-2 and TRBJ2-2, with D unresolved. In germline, CDR1 is SGHTA, CDR2 FQGNSA. This CDR3 has 13 amino acids. Trimming took off 1 base at V and 6 bases at J, with 6 bases between the two ends. CDR3 region: CASSLDGPGELFF. CDR3 DNA sequence: TGTGCCAGCAGCTTAGACGGGCCCGGGGAGCTGTTTTTT. Drawing the rest from reference TRBV7-2 and TRBJ2-2, the complete variable domain is GAGVSQSPSNKVTEKGKDVELRCDPISGHTALYWYRQSLGQGLEFLIYFQGNSAPDKSGLPSDRFSAERTGGSVSTLTIQRTQQEDSAVYLCASSLDGPGELFFGEGSRLTVL.

This clone was found once. The chain recombines TRBV10-3 with TRBJ2-7; no definite D call. The V end was cut by 11 bases, the J end by 2 bases, with 13 bases between. The CDR3 is 12 amino acids. The germline V gene encodes CDR1 ENHRY and CDR2 SYGVKD. The CDR3 DNA is TGTGCCGTTAAGGCAGCTACCTACGAGCAGTACTTC. It codes for CAVKAATYEQYF.

The gene calls are TRBV27 and TRBJ2-7; possibly TRBD2 for D (6 bases). Germline V CDR1 and CDR2: MNHEY, SMNVEV (reference sequence). CDR3 length equals 15 residues. V lost 5 bases to trimming and J lost 5 bases, with 19 bases between them. The CDR3 loop reads CASSLDGDFPNEQYF. In DNA form, the CDR3 reads TGTGCCAGCAGTCTAGACGGGGACTTCCCGAACGAGCAGTACTTC.